The rows below give T cell receptor beta chains drawn from one sample of a study of blood T cells in healthy people across ages. TCRdb fed the 5' RACE reads into MiXCR, producing one record per CDR3 protein. The repertoire holds 1.5 million to 2 million distinct CDR3 sequences, with about two fifths as singletons. The sequenced sample consisted of blood. These receptors all stem from a human donor in good health. Each CDR3 is given with its conserved first and last residue. The D gene is left open where the match is weak. Not every row has a clone size; where given, it reads once, few, many or a size class.

v_call	clone_size	j_call	d_call	cdr3_nt	cdr3_aa
TRBV6-1	few	TRBJ2-1	TRBD2	TGTGCCAGCACACTAGCGGGGACGTACTTTGTCAACAATGAGCAGTTCTTC	CASTLAGTYFVNNEQFF
TRBV4-3	few	TRBJ1-5	-	TGCGCCAGCAGCCAAGATTTAGTTAGCAATCAGCCCCAGCATTTT	CASSQDLVSNQPQHF
TRBV24-1	-	TRBJ2-5	-	TGTGCCACCAGTGATCCCGACTTTCGCGGGGAGACCCAGTACTTC	CATSDPDFRGETQYF
TRBV7-2	-	TRBJ2-5	TRBD2	TGCGCCAGCAGCTTAGACTCCCCCGGCGGGGGCCAAGAGACCCAGTACTTC	CASSLDSPGGGQETQYF
TRBV2	-	TRBJ2-5	-	TGTGCCAGCAATTATCGTCGGGGAGAGACCCAGTACTTC	CASNYRRGETQYF
TRBV29-1	few	TRBJ1-1	-	TGTAGCGTTGCCCTCCGGGGCAGAGGGGCTTTCTTT	CSVALRGRGAFF
TRBV5-1	-	TRBJ2-1	TRBD1	TGCGCCAGCAGCTCCGGGACAGGGGACCACTACAATGAGCAGTTCTTC	CASSSGTGDHYNEQFF
TRBV9	once	TRBJ2-5	TRBD2	TGTGCCAGCAGCGTAGGGACTAGCGTTACCTACGGGCAGTACTTC	CASSVGTSVTYGQYF
TRBV18	-	TRBJ2-1	TRBD2	TGTGCCAGCTCCGACCCCCTAGCGGGCTCCTACAATGAGCAGTTCTTC	CASSDPLAGSYNEQFF
TRBV20-1	-	TRBJ2-1	TRBD2	TGCAGTGCTCGTACCAGCGGGGGCCGAATGCACAATGAGCAGTTCTTC	CSARTSGGRMHNEQFF
TRBV5-6	-	TRBJ1-2	-	TGTGCCAGCAGTAGCCCCCTGGAAGCGGTCTATGGCTACACCTTC	CASSSPLEAVYGYTF
TRBV10-3	few	TRBJ2-7	-	TGTGCCATCAGTGAGTATCGCAGGGACCATTCCTACGAGCAGTACTTC	CAISEYRRDHSYEQYF
TRBV20-1	many	TRBJ1-2	-	TGCAGTGCTAGAGCCGACTCTAACTATGGCTACACCTTC	CSARADSNYGYTF
TRBV6-2/TRBV6-3	many	TRBJ2-3	-	TGTGCCAGCAGTTACAAACAGATGCACACAGATACGCAGTATTTT	CASSYKQMHTDTQYF
TRBV6-5	few	TRBJ2-1	TRBD2	TGTGCCAGCACGACTAGCGGGGGGGCTACGGTGTTCTTC	CASTTSGGATVFF
TRBV3-1	-	TRBJ1-4	TRBD1	TGTGCCAGCAGCCAAGCTCAGGGGGGTGAAAAACTGTTTTTT	CASSQAQGGEKLFF
TRBV5-5	-	TRBJ2-1	TRBD2	TGTGCCAGCGAGCGGGGACCCTACAATGAGCAGTTCTTC	CASERGPYNEQFF
TRBV7-2	-	TRBJ2-3	TRBD2	TGTGCCAGCAGGTCCAGCGGGGGGGCCGAGGAGCAGTATTTT	CASRSSGGAEEQYF
TRBV6-2/TRBV6-3	-	TRBJ2-4	-	TGTGCCAGCAGTTACTCGGCAATTCAACAGTACTTC	CASSYSAIQQYF
TRBV20-1	few	TRBJ2-7	TRBD2	TGCAGTGCTATACCAACTAGCGGGGGGTACTACGAGCAGTACTTC	CSAIPTSGGYYEQYF
TRBV12-3/TRBV12-4	few	TRBJ1-2	-	TGTGCCAGCACCTTTGGTGGGGAGGAGGGAGGCTACACCTTC	CASTFGGEEGGYTF
TRBV4-2	few	TRBJ1-2	-	TGTGCCAGCAGCCAAGATCACGCAGACTATGGCTACACCTTC	CASSQDHADYGYTF
TRBV7-2	-	TRBJ2-5	-	TGTGCCAGCAGCTTCGTACCCCGGGGAGAGACCCAGTACTTC	CASSFVPRGETQYF
TRBV11-2	-	TRBJ2-5	-	TGTGCCAGCAGCGGGGAGGCGCGGGAGACCCAGTACTTC	CASSGEARETQYF
TRBV10-3	-	TRBJ2-5	TRBD1	TGTGCCATCAGTGAGTCCCGGGACAGGGGGATGGAGACCCAGTACTTC	CAISESRDRGMETQYF
TRBV7-9	-	TRBJ1-6	TRBD1	TGTGCCAGCAGCCCCGCGCGGACAGGCGGTTCACCCCTCCACTTT	CASSPARTGGSPLHF
TRBV7-2	-	TRBJ1-2	-	TGTGCCAGCAGCTTAAACCCGGGCCGGTCCGTTAGCTACACCTTC	CASSLNPGRSVSYTF
TRBV9	-	TRBJ1-1	-	TGTGCCAGCAGCGGATCCGGGACAACAATGAACACTGAAGCTTTCTTT	CASSGSGTTMNTEAFF
TRBV25-1	-	TRBJ2-3	-	TGTGCCAGCCAAAACACAGGCCTAACCCAACTCGATTTGGATACGCAGTATTTT	CASQNTGLTQLDLDTQYF
TRBV27	-	TRBJ1-2	-	TGTGCCAGCAGTTTTATCGGGCCAGGAGGTACTAACTATGGCTACACCTTC	CASSFIGPGGTNYGYTF
TRBV5-1	-	TRBJ2-3	-	TGCGCCAGCAGGGCCGGGACGTACAGCACAGATACGCAGTACTTT	CASRAGTYSTDTQYF
TRBV25-1	-	TRBJ1-3	-	TGTGCCAGCAGTGATAAAACAGGGACTGGAAACACCATATATTTT	CASSDKTGTGNTIYF
TRBV20-1	-	TRBJ2-5	TRBD2	TGCAGTGCTAGGGAACTAGCGGGGGGTCGTTGGGAGACCCAGTACTTC	CSARELAGGRWETQYF
TRBV12-5	few	TRBJ2-5	-	TGTGCTAGTGGTTTCGGGGTACAAGAGACCCAGTACTTC	CASGFGVQETQYF
TRBV20-1	-	TRBJ2-7	-	TGCAGTGCTAGCCAAACGGGGTCCTTAGTTTACGAGCAGTACTTC	CSASQTGSLVYEQYF
TRBV9	-	TRBJ2-7	-	TGTGCCAGCAGCGTAGGGGGGTCCAATATATACGAGCAGTACTTC	CASSVGGSNIYEQYF
TRBV7-8	-	TRBJ2-1	-	TGTGCCAGCAGCCCCTCAACAGGGAAGAATGAGCAGTTCTTC	CASSPSTGKNEQFF
TRBV7-2	few	TRBJ2-1	TRBD2	TGTGCCAGCAGCCCGCTAGCGGACTACAATGAGCAGTTCTTC	CASSPLADYNEQFF
TRBV16	-	TRBJ1-2	TRBD1	TGTGCCAGCAGCCAATCCGTAATGTGGGGGATCGCGGGACAGGGGTATGGCTACACCTTC	CASSQSVMWGIAGQGYGYTF
TRBV14	-	TRBJ2-1	-	TGTGCCGGCAGCCAAGTTGTGAGCTCCTACAATGAGCAGTTCTTC	CAGSQVVSSYNEQFF
TRBV5-1	-	TRBJ1-2	-	TGCGCCAGCAGTCGACAGGCGTCTAACTATGGCTACACCTTC	CASSRQASNYGYTF
TRBV12-5	few	TRBJ1-1	-	TGTGCTAGTGGTTTGGGACGGAACACTGAAGCTTTCTTT	CASGLGRNTEAFF
TRBV2	-	TRBJ2-5	-	TGTGCCAGCAGTGAGGGGCGGTCCCTTGGGACCCAGTACTTC	CASSEGRSLGTQYF
TRBV7-6	-	TRBJ2-3	-	TGTGCCAGCAGCTTAGAAGGCTGGAACACAGATACGCAGTATTTT	CASSLEGWNTDTQYF
TRBV20-1	-	TRBJ1-6	TRBD1	TGCAGTGCTCCCTTCCCGGGACAGGGGACGGGTTCACCCCTCCACTTT	CSAPFPGQGTGSPLHF
TRBV9	-	TRBJ2-7	-	TGTGCCAGCAGCATCGGGATAGGGCGCTACGAGCAGTACTTC	CASSIGIGRYEQYF
TRBV12-3/TRBV12-4	few	TRBJ1-2	-	TGTGCCAGCAGTTTTATGGGTTTGGGCTACACCTTC	CASSFMGLGYTF
TRBV20-1	few	TRBJ2-1	TRBD2	TGCAGTGCTAGAGTGGGGGCTAGCGGGGGGGCCGTAACCTACAATGAGCAGTTCTTC	CSARVGASGGAVTYNEQFF
TRBV7-2	-	TRBJ2-7	TRBD2	TGTGCCAGCAGCTTAGGGCTGGGACTAGCGGGGGGTCCGCTCGTCGAGCAGTACTTC	CASSLGLGLAGGPLVEQYF
TRBV5-1	-	TRBJ2-3	TRBD1	TGCGCCAGCAACCTTGGACAGGTGTTGGTGGCAGATACGCAGTATTTT	CASNLGQVLVADTQYF
TRBV27	-	TRBJ1-2	-	TGTGCCAGCAGTCCACCCCCTGCAGGAACCTATGGCTACACCTTC	CASSPPPAGTYGYTF
TRBV6-2/TRBV6-3	-	TRBJ1-5	-	TGTGCCAGCGGAGAAAATGGGGGCAATCAGCCCCAGCATTTT	CASGENGGNQPQHF
TRBV4-3	-	TRBJ2-3	-	TGCGCCAGCAGCCAAGATCAATGGGCAGGAGTTGAAGCCACAGATACGCAGTATTTT	CASSQDQWAGVEATDTQYF
TRBV24-1	-	TRBJ1-2	-	TGTGCCACCAGTGATTTGGGCAGGGGCTATGGTTACACCTTC	CATSDLGRGYGYTF
TRBV20-1	-	TRBJ2-3	TRBD2	TGCAGTGCTAGTCGCGGGGGGTGGGATACGCAGTATTTT	CSASRGGWDTQYF
TRBV6-2/TRBV6-3	-	TRBJ2-6	TRBD1	TGTGCCAGCAGTCCCCGGACAGGGGGGACCGCTGGGGCCAGCGTCCTGACTTTC	CASSPRTGGTAGASVLTF
TRBV5-1	few	TRBJ2-1	TRBD2	TGCGCCAGCAGCTTGGCCGTCCAAGCGGGGGGCAATGAGCAGTTCTTC	CASSLAVQAGGNEQFF